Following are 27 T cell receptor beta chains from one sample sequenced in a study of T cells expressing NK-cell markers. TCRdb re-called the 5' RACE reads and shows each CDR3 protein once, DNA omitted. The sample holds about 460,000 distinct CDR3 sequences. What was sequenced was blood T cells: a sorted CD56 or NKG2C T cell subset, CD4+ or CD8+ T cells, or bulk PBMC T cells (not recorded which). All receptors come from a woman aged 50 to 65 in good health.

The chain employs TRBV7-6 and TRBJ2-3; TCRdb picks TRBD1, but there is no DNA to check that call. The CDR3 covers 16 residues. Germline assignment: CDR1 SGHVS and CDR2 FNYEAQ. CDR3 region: CASSPRPAGSTDTQYF.

The CDR3 reads CASSGLAARFDEQFF. The genes are TRBV6-2 or TRBV6-3 and TRBJ2-1; without DNA, the TCRdb call of TRBD2 cannot be checked. The CDR3 has 15 residues. Germline V gene lookup returns CDR1 MNHEY and CDR2 SVGEGT.

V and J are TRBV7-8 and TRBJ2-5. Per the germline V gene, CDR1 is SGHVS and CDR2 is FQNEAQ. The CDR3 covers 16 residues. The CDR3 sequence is CASSLVGRQNQETQYF. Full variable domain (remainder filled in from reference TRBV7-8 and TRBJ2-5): GAGVSQSPRYKVAKRGQDVALRCDPISGHVSLFWYQQALGQGPEFLTYFQNEAQLDKSGLPSDRFFAERPEGSVSTLKIQRTQQEDSAVYLCASSLVGRQNQETQYFGPGTRLLVL.

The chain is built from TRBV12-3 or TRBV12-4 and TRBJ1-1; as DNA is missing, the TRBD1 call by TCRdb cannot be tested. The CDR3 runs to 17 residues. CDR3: CASSPPGQGPMNTEAFF.

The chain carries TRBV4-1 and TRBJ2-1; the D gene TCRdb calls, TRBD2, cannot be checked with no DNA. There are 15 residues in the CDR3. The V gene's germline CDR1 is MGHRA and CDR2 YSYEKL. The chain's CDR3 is CASSRTVVGGNEQFF.

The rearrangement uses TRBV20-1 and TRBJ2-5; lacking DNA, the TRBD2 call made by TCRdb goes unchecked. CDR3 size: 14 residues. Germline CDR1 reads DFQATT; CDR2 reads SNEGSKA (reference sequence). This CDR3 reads CSAVVGGDTETQYF.

Here the CDR3 reads CASSQGWTGGYEQYF. This chain joins TRBV4-1 and TRBJ2-7; TCRdb's assignment of TRBD1 cannot be checked, as there is no DNA. Germline loops: CDR1 MGHRA, CDR2 YSYEKL. The CDR3 runs to 15 residues.

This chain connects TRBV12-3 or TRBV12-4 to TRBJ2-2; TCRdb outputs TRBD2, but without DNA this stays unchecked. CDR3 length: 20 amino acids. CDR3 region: CASRPSAPVSSGIRVGELFF.

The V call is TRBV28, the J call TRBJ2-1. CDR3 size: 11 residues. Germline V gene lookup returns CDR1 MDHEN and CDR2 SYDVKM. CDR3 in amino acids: CASTGRRKQFF.

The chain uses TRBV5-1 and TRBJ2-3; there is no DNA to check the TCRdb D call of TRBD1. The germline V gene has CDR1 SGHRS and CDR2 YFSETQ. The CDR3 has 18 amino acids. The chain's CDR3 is CASSLRAPGTTSTDTQYF.

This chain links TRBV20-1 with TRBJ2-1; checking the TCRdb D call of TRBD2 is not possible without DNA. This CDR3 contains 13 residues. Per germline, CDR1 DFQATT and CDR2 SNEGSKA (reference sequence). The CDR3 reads CSARDGGRVEQFF.

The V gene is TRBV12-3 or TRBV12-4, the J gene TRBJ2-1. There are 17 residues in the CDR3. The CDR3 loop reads CASSFYKPGTTYNEQFF.

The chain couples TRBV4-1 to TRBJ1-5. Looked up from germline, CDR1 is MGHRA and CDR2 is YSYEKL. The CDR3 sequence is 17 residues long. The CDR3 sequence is CASSQDNASPFNQPQHF.

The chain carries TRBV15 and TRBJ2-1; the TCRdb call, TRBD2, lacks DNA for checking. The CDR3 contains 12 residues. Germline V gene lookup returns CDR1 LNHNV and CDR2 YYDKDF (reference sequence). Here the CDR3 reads CATSRDGGVPFF.

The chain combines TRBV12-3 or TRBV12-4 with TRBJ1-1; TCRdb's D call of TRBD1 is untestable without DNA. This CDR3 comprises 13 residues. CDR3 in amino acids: CASSLRGQTEAFF.

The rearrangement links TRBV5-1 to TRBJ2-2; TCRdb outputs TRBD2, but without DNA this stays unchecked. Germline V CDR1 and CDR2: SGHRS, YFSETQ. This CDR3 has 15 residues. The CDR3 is CASGGAGGPSGELFF.

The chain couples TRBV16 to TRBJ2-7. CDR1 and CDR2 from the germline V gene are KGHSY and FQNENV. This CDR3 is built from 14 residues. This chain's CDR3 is CASSQTSLPYEQYF. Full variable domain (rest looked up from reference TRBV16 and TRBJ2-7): GEEVAQTPKHLVRGEGQKAKLYCAPIKGHSYVFWYQQVLKNEFKFLISFQNENVFDETGMPKERFSAKCLPNSPCSLEIQATKLEDSAVYFCASSQTSLPYEQYFGPGTRLTVT.

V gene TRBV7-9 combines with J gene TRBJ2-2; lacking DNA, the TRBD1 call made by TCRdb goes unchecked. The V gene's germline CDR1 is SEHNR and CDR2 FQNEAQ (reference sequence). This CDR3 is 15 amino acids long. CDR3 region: CASSQDRVTTGELFF.

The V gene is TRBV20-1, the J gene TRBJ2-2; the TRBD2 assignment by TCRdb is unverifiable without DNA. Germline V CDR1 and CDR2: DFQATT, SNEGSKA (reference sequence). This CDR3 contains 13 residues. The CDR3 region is CSARVGGAGELFF.

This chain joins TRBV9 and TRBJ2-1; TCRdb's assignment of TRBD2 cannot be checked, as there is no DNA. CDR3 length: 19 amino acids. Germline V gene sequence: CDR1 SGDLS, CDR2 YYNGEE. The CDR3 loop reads CASSVVGLAGGGSYNEQFF.

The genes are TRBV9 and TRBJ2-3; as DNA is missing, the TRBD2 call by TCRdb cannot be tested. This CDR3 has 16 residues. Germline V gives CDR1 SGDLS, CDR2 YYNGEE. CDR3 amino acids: CASSGSSGSLSDTQYF.

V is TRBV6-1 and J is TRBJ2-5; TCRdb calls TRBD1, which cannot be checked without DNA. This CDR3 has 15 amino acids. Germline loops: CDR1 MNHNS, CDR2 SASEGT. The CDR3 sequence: CASSETLGRGETQYF.

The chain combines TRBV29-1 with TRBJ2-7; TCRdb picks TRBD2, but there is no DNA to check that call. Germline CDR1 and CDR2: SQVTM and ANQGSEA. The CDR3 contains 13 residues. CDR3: CSVFETSRYEQYF.

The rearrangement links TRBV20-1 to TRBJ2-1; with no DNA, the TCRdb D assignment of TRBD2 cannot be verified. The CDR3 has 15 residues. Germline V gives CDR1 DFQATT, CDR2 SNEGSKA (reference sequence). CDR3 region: CSADNLLAGVDEQFF.

CDR3 in amino acids: CASLRGRASMNTEAFF. The chain is built from TRBV6-2 or TRBV6-3 and TRBJ1-1. The germline gives CDR1 MNHEY, CDR2 SVGEGT. This CDR3 is 16 amino acids long.

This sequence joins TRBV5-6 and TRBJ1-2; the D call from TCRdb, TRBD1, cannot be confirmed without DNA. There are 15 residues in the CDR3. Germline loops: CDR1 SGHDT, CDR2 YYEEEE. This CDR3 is CASSLTGENGYGYTF. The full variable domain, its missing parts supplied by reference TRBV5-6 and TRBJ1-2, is DAGVTQSPTHLIKTRGQQVTLRCSPKSGHDTVSWYQQALGQGPQFIFQYYEEEERQRGNFPDRFSGHQFPNYSSELNVNALLLGDSALYLCASSLTGENGYGYTFGSGTRLTVV.

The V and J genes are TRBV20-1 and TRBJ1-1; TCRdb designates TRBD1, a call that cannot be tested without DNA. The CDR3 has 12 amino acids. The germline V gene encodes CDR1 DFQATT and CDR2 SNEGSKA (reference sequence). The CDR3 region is CSARATQGGAFF.